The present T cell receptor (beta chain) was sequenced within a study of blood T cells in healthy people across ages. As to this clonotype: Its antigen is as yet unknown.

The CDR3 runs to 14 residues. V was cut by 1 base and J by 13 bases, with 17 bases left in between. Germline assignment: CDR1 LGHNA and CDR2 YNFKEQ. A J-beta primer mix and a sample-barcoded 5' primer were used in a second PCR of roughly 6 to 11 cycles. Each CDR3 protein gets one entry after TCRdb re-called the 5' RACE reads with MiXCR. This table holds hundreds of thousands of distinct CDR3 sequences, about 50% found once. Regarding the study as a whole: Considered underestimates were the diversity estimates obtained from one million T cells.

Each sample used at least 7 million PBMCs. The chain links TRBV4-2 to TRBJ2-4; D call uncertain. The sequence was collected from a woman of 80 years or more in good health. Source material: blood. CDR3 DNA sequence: TGTGCCAGCAGCCAAGCAAGGGCCTGCAATGAGCAGTACTTC. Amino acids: CASSQARACNEQYF.